Following are 7 T cell receptor beta chains from one sample sequenced in a study of blood T cell repertoires in COVID-19. Sequenced by immunoSEQ multiplex PCR; TCRdb stores in-frame clones only, minus some. The profile shows approximately 230,000 clones, about 79% of them singletons. Sequencing was performed on peripheral blood. Every receptor here comes from a man older than 75 with acute or convalescent COVID-19.

This clone was seen just once. The J gene is TRBJ1-2, the V gene TRBV18; 7 nucleotides match TRBD1. This CDR3 is 15 amino acids long. CDR1 KGHSH and CDR2 LQKENI come from the germline V gene. Germline trimming cut 0 bases from V and 2 bases from J; bases unmatched to any gene: 3. The CDR3 loop is CASSPPRGPNYGYTF. In DNA, the CDR3 is TGTGCCAGCTCACCACCGAGGGGGCCGAACTATGGCTACACCTTC.

This sequence joins TRBV29-1 and TRBJ2-7, with TRBD2 as a possible D gene (5 bases). CDR3 length: 13 amino acids. Germline CDR1 SQVTM, CDR2 ANQGSEA. The V end was cut by 4 bases, the J end by 5 bases, with 15 bases between. CDR3 bases: TGCAGCGTTGGAGGGCGGCACTTACACGAGCAGTACTTC. Its protein product is CSVGGRHLHEQYF.

This clone has a single count. Here the CDR3 reads CASSLWTGCEKLFF. As DNA, the CDR3 is TGCGCCAGCAGTCTCTGGACAGGGTGCGAAAAACTGTTTTTT. The rearrangement uses TRBV23-1 and TRBJ1-4, with TRBD1 matching 8 bases. TRBV23-1 counts as an open reading frame of uncertain function. The J segment lost 8 bases and the V segment lost 4 bases, leaving 6 bases of the junction unmatched. The CDR3 has 14 amino acids.

The genes are TRBV11-3 and TRBJ2-7, with 10 bases lining up with TRBD2. CDR1 is SGHNT, CDR2 YENEEA, per germline. V lost 2 bases to trimming and J lost 2 bases; unmatched junction nucleotides: 3. The CDR3 is 15 residues long. CDR3 in amino acids: CASSLKREGPYEQYF. As DNA, the CDR3 is TGTGCCAGCAGCTTAAAGCGGGAGGGCCCCTACGAGCAGTACTTC.

DNA of the CDR3: TGTGCCAGCAGTGAGTCCTTACAATTATACGGCTACACCTTC. Translated: CASSESLQLYGYTF. The chain joins TRBV6-1 to TRBJ1-2; D remains unclear. V was clipped by 3 bases and J by 8 bases, with 16 bases between them. Germline assignment: CDR1 MNHNS and CDR2 SASEGT. The CDR3 sequence is 14 residues long.

In its sample, this clone was seen once. The chain links TRBV7-9 to TRBJ1-4, with D perhaps TRBD1 (6 bases). The germline gives CDR1 SEHNR, CDR2 FQNEAQ (reference sequence). The ends were cut back, 6 bases at V and 6 bases at J, with 17 bases in the middle. The CDR3 covers 15 residues. CDR3 residues: CASSSFRGRDEKLFF. CDR3 DNA: TGTGCCAGCAGTTCGTTCAGGGGAAGGGATGAAAAACTGTTTTTT.

Only a few counts were recorded for this clone. The chain uses TRBV28 and TRBJ2-7; D ambiguous. The CDR3 consists of 12 residues. CDR1 and CDR2 from the germline V gene are MDHEN and SYDVKM. Trimming shortened V by 6 bases and J by 2 bases, and 8 bases separated the two germline ends. CDR3 sequence reads: CASRSGTYEQYF. CDR3 DNA: TGTGCCAGCAGATCAGGAACCTACGAGCAGTACTTC. The variable domain in full, with the rest retrieved from reference TRBV28 and TRBJ2-7, is DVKVTQSSRYLVKRTGEKVFLECVQDMDHENMFWYRQDPGLGLRLIYFSYDVKMKEKGDIPEGYSVSREKKERFSLILESASTNQTSMYLCASRSGTYEQYFGPGTRLTVT.